Sequencing of this TCR beta chain was carried out in a study of T cell changes during pregnancy in multiple sclerosis. Germline-derived CDR1 and CDR2 are WSHSY and SAAADI. This CDR3 contains 13 residues. V trimming: 7 bases; J trimming: 6 bases; junction bases outside the gene matches: 6. Some clones are missing from TCRdb's copy, which holds only in-frame ones; the method was immunoSEQ multiplex PCR. The sample lists around 75,000 clones; nearly 95% were seen once. The source is a female donor with multiple sclerosis, enrolled in a pregnancy study. Sequenced material: CD4+ T cells from peripheral blood mononuclear cells, taken after pregnancy. This rearrangement joins TRBV10-2 to TRBJ1-5, with 7 bases aligning to TRBD1. Written as DNA, the CDR3 is TGCGCCAGCACGGGACAGCAACTTCAGCCCCAGCATTTT. Protein sequence: CASTGQQLQPQHF.